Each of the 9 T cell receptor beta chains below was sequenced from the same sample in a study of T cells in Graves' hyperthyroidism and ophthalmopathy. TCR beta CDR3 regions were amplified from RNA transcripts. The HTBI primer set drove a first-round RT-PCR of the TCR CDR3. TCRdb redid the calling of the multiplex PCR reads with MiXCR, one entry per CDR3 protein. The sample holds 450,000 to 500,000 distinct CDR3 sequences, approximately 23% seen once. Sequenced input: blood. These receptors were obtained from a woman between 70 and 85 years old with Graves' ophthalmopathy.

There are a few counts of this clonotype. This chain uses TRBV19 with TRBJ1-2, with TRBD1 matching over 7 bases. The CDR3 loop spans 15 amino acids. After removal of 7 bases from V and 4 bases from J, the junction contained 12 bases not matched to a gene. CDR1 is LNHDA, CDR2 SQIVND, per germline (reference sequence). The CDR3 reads CASTSRGGASYGYTF. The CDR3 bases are TGTGCCAGTACCTCCCGAGGGGGCGCCTCCTATGGCTACACCTTC.

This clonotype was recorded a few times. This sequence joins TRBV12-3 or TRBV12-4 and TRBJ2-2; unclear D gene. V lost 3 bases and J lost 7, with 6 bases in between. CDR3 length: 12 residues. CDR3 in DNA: TGTGCCAGCAGTTTCGTTGACGGGGAGCTGTTTTTT. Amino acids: CASSFVDGELFF.

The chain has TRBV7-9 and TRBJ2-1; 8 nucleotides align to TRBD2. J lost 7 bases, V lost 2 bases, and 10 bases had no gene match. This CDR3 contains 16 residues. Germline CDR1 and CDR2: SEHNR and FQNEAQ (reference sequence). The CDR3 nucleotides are TGTGCCAGCAGCTTAAGCGGACTAGCTTTTTGGAATGAGCAGTTCTTC. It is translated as CASSLSGLAFWNEQFF.

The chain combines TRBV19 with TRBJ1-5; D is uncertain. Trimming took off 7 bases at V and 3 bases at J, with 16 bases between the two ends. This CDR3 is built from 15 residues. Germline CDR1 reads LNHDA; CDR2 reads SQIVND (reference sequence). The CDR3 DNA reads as TGTGCCAGTACCTCGAACAGAAACAACAATCAGCCCCAGCATTTT. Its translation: CASTSNRNNNQPQHF.

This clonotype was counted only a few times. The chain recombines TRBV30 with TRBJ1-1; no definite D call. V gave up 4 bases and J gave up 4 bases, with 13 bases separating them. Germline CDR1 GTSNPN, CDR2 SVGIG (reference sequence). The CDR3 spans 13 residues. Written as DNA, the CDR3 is TGTGCCTGGAACATCGTAGGGAGCACTGAAGCTTTCTTT. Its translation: CAWNIVGSTEAFF.

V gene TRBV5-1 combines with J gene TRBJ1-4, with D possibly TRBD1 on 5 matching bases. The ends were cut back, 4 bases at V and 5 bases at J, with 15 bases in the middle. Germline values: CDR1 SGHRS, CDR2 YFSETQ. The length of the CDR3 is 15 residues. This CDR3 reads CASSPGGGGNEKLFF. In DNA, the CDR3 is TGCGCCAGCAGCCCCGGGGGGGGTGGAAATGAAAAACTGTTTTTT.

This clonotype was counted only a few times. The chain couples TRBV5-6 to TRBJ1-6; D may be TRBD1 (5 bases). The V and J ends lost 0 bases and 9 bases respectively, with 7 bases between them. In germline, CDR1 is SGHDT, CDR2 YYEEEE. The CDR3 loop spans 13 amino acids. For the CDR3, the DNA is TGTGCCAGCAGCTTGGAGACAGTTTCACCCCTCCACTTT. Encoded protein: CASSLETVSPLHF.

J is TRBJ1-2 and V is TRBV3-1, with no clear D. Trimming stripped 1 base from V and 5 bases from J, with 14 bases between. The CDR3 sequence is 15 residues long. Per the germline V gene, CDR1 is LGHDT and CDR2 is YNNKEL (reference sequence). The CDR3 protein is CASSQGNGIHYGYTF. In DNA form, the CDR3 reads TGTGCCAGCAGCCAAGGAAATGGGATTCATTATGGCTACACCTTC.

CDR3 sequence reads: CATGQTVEQYF. DNA for the CDR3: TGTGCCACCGGACAAACGGTTGAGCAGTACTTC. The chain couples TRBV27 to TRBJ2-7; D is possibly TRBD1 (5 bases). Trimming cost V 10 bases and J 7 bases, with 14 bases left between them. Germline values: CDR1 MNHEY, CDR2 SMNVEV (reference sequence). The CDR3 totals 11 residues.